The rows below give T cell receptor beta chains drawn from one sample of a study of PD-1 blockade in classical Hodgkin lymphoma. Assay: immunoSEQ multiplex PCR; the TCRdb copy retains only in-frame clones and omits some. The sample holds 65,000 to 95,000 clones, approximately 91% seen once. The material was peripheral blood mononuclear cells (PBMCs), obtained at baseline. These receptors all stem from a human donor with classical Hodgkin lymphoma. CDR3s include the opening cysteine and the closing phenylalanine or tryptophan. Fields, in order: D gene, J gene, V gene, clone size, CDR3 DNA, CDR3 protein. D genes are given only for firm matches. Clone sizes are given selectively: once, few, many, or a class where the clone is expanded.

D: .
J: TRBJ1-2
V: TRBV28
size: once
DNA: TGTGCCAGCAGTTACAGGGTGGATGGCTACACCTTC
CDR3: CASSYRVDGYTF

D: TRBD2
J: TRBJ2-3
V: TRBV30
size: .
DNA: TGTGCCTGGGGGAGGGGGACTAGCGGGAGTTCAGATACGCAGTATTTT
CDR3: CAWGRGTSGSSDTQYF

D: TRBD1
J: TRBJ2-7
V: TRBV5-1
size: .
DNA: TGCGCCAGCAGCTCTGGGACAGGGGTCACCTACGAGCAGTACTTC
CDR3: CASSSGTGVTYEQYF

D: .
J: TRBJ2-6
V: TRBV28
size: .
DNA: TGTGCCAGCAGTTTTATTTCCTCTGGGGCCAACGTCCTGACTTTC
CDR3: CASSFISSGANVLTF

D: TRBD1
J: TRBJ1-5
V: TRBV6-6
size: .
DNA: TGTGCCAGCAGACAGGGACAGGGGGAAAGCAATCAGCCCCAGCATTTT
CDR3: CASRQGQGESNQPQHF

D: .
J: TRBJ2-1
V: TRBV4-1
size: .
DNA: TGCGCCAGCAGCCACTTTACCTACAATGAGCAGTTCTTC
CDR3: CASSHFTYNEQFF

D: .
J: TRBJ1-2
V: TRBV5-6
size: few
DNA: TGTGCCAGCAGCTTGGGACAGAACTATGGCTACACCTTC
CDR3: CASSLGQNYGYTF

D: TRBD1
J: TRBJ2-3
V: TRBV7-2
size: .
DNA: TGTGCCAGCAGCAGACGGGACAGGGTCACAGATACGCAGTATTTT
CDR3: CASSRRDRVTDTQYF

D: .
J: TRBJ2-7
V: TRBV7-9
size: .
DNA: TGTGCCAGCAGCCCCCCGGAGGGGTGGTATGGGGTCTACGAGCAGTACTTC
CDR3: CASSPPEGWYGVYEQYF

D: .
J: TRBJ2-2
V: TRBV6-5
size: .
DNA: TGTGCCAGCGGAGGACTTTCGTCCGCCGGGGAGCTGTTTTTT
CDR3: CASGGLSSAGELFF

D: .
J: TRBJ2-1
V: TRBV30
size: once
DNA: TGTGCCTGGAGTGTACTAGGGGAGCAGTTCTTC
CDR3: CAWSVLGEQFF

D: .
J: TRBJ2-1
V: TRBV10-1
size: .
DNA: TGCGCCAGCAGTCAGGGGTTGGAGCAGTTCTTC
CDR3: CASSQGLEQFF

D: TRBD1
J: TRBJ1-5
V: TRBV15
size: .
DNA: TGTGCCACCAGCAGAGATTGGACAGGGCTGTGGAATCAGCCCCAGCATTTT
CDR3: CATSRDWTGLWNQPQHF

D: TRBD1
J: TRBJ2-3
V: TRBV5-1
size: once
DNA: TGCGCCAGCAGCCGGGACAGCTACAGCACAGATACGCAGTATTTT
CDR3: CASSRDSYSTDTQYF

D: .
J: TRBJ1-2
V: TRBV5-6
size: .
DNA: TGTGCCAGCAGTTCAGGGGACTATGGCTACACCTTC
CDR3: CASSSGDYGYTF

D: TRBD1
J: TRBJ1-1
V: TRBV28
size: .
DNA: TGTGCCAGCAGTTTCACGGACAGGGGGCGATCTTTCTTT
CDR3: CASSFTDRGRSFF

D: TRBD2
J: TRBJ2-5
V: TRBV10-2
size: .
DNA: TGCGCCAGCAGACTAGCGGGAGAAGAGACCCAGTACTTC
CDR3: CASRLAGEETQYF

D: TRBD2
J: TRBJ2-1
V: TRBV5-1
size: .
DNA: TGCGCCAGCAGCTTGGCCTGGGATGGGCTAGCGGGAGGGCCACTCGATGAGCAGTTCTTC
CDR3: CASSLAWDGLAGGPLDEQFF

D: .
J: TRBJ2-5
V: TRBV9
size: .
DNA: TGTGCCAGCAGCGTAGGGCTAGTTTTGGGAGAGACCCAGTACTTC
CDR3: CASSVGLVLGETQYF

D: .
J: TRBJ2-5
V: TRBV5-1
size: .
DNA: TGCGCCAGCAGCCCCGCGGGTGGGAGTACAGGAGAGACCCAGTACTTC
CDR3: CASSPAGGSTGETQYF

D: TRBD1
J: TRBJ1-2
V: TRBV5-1
size: .
DNA: TGCGCCAGCAGCTTGGGGGGGACAGGTATTATTAACTATGGCTACACCTTC
CDR3: CASSLGGTGIINYGYTF

D: TRBD1
J: TRBJ1-1
V: TRBV27
size: .
DNA: TGTGCCAGCAGTTTAATGGGCAGGGGGAGCACTGAAGCTTTCTTT
CDR3: CASSLMGRGSTEAFF

D: .
J: TRBJ1-1
V: TRBV4-2
size: .
DNA: TGTGCCAGCAGCCAAGATGAACGGCGCGGGAACACTGAAGCTTTCTTT
CDR3: CASSQDERRGNTEAFF

D: TRBD1
J: TRBJ1-5
V: TRBV4-2
size: .
DNA: TGTGCCAGCAGCCAAGGGGACAGAGATCAGCCCCAGCATTTT
CDR3: CASSQGDRDQPQHF

D: .
J: TRBJ2-7
V: TRBV30
size: .
DNA: TGTGCCTGGTTTAAAGTGAGTAAGGGGGACTCCTACGAGCAGTACTTC
CDR3: CAWFKVSKGDSYEQYF

D: TRBD1
J: TRBJ1-4
V: TRBV7-2
size: .
DNA: TGTGCCAGCAGCACGACAGGGGGAGAAAAACTGTTTTTT
CDR3: CASSTTGGEKLFF

D: TRBD1
J: TRBJ1-2
V: TRBV19
size: .
DNA: TGTGCCAGTGCCGACTCGATACCGGGACAGGGGGGAAGTGGCTACACCTTC
CDR3: CASADSIPGQGGSGYTF

D: .
J: TRBJ2-1
V: TRBV1
size: .
DNA: TGCACCAGCAGCCAAGATGAGGTGGAGGGGGAGCAGTTCTTC
CDR3: CTSSQDEVEGEQFF

D: TRBD2
J: TRBJ2-1
V: TRBV5-6
size: .
DNA: TGTGCCAGCAGCGCCGCCGGGACTAGCATCTCCAATGAGCAGTTCTTC
CDR3: CASSAAGTSISNEQFF

D: .
J: TRBJ1-2
V: TRBV29-1
size: .
DNA: TGCAGCGTTGAAGATAATCAGGCGGGCTACACCTTC
CDR3: CSVEDNQAGYTF

D: TRBD2
J: TRBJ2-3
V: TRBV5-1
size: .
DNA: TGCGCCAGCAAACCAACCCAGCGGGGGGCCACAGATACGCAGTATTTT
CDR3: CASKPTQRGATDTQYF

D: .
J: TRBJ1-2
V: TRBV27
size: .
DNA: TGTGCCAGCAGTTTAGAGGGCCGGGCGGAGTCGGGCTACACCTTC
CDR3: CASSLEGRAESGYTF

D: TRBD1
J: TRBJ2-7
V: TRBV28
size: .
DNA: TGTGCCAGCAGTCAGGGACAGGGCGGATTCGGCTACGAGCAGTACTTC
CDR3: CASSQGQGGFGYEQYF

D: TRBD1
J: TRBJ1-1
V: TRBV7-8
size: once
DNA: TGTGCCAGCAGCTTAAGGGCGACAGGGGTTTTGAACACTGAAGCTTTCTTT
CDR3: CASSLRATGVLNTEAFF

D: .
J: TRBJ1-1
V: TRBV5-1
size: .
DNA: TGCGCCAGCAGCTTGACCGACAGGACGAACACTGAAGCTTTCTTT
CDR3: CASSLTDRTNTEAFF

D: TRBD2
J: TRBJ2-2
V: TRBV5-4
size: .
DNA: TGTGCCAGCAGCTTGGGACTAGCGGCTACGAACACCGGGGAGCTGTTTTTT
CDR3: CASSLGLAATNTGELFF

D: .
J: TRBJ1-4
V: TRBV7-6
size: .
DNA: TGTGCCAGCAGCTCGGGGGAGGATGAAAAACTGTTTTTT
CDR3: CASSSGEDEKLFF

D: .
J: TRBJ2-7
V: TRBV5-6
size: .
DNA: TGTGCCAGCAGCCTACGGGACGACTACGAGCAGTACTTC
CDR3: CASSLRDDYEQYF

D: .
J: TRBJ2-2
V: TRBV18
size: .
DNA: TGTGCCAGCTCACCGCAGAACGCGAACACCGGGGAGCTGTTTTTT
CDR3: CASSPQNANTGELFF